This T cell receptor beta chain emerged from a study of control samples from healthy donors and cancer patients. The V segment lost 4 bases and the J segment 3 bases; nucleotides outside the gene matches: 5. CDR3 size: 14 residues. Germline CDR1 GTSNPN, CDR2 SVGIG (reference sequence). The table came from immunoSEQ multiplex PCR; TCRdb's copy has only in-frame clones and leaves some out. Of about 65,000 clones listed, 90% are singletons. This rearrangement joins TRBV30 to TRBJ1-3; 8 bases line up with TRBD1. The sequenced sample consisted of PBMCs. The clonotype comes from a woman aged 45 to 65 with colorectal cancer. This CDR3 reads CAWNTGGGGNTIYF. The CDR3 DNA sequence: TGTGCCTGGAATACAGGGGGAGGTGGAAACACCATATATTTT.